This T cell receptor (beta chain) was retrieved from a study of shared clonotypes between healthy human individuals. Study-wide results and caveats: Non-shared clonotypes displayed generation probabilities falling below those of clonotypes present in all four donors. Among a few donors, approximately 5% of naive CD4 clonotypes were found in common.

The assay ran at deep level. Only in-frame clones appear in the TCRdb table, and some are missing; sequencing was by immunoSEQ multiplex PCR. The table lists about 1.5 million clones, roughly 96% of them singletons. J was trimmed by 3 bases and V by 7 bases; bases with no gene match: 4. The CDR3 runs to 14 residues. Germline V gene data show CDR1 as WSHSY and CDR2 as SAAADI. As to this clone: Its specificity is not known.

The genes are TRBV10-2 and TRBJ2-2, with 8 bases aligning to TRBD2. The TCR comes from a young man in good health. The sample was naive CD4+ T cells sorted from blood. Subset defined: CD45RA+ positively selected. The CDR3 is CASTLLADTGELFF. For the CDR3, the DNA is TGCGCCAGCACATTACTAGCGGACACCGGGGAGCTGTTTTTT.